This T cell receptor (beta chain) was observed in a study of T cells expressing NK-cell markers. Study conclusions and caveats: NKG2C+ dominant clonotypes from over five donors made up roughly 1.0-7.5% of CD8+ T cells. It remained uncertain whether the expanded NKG2C+ T cell clones were specific for HCMV antigens.

In the case of this clonotype: No antigen is known for it.

Per germline, CDR1 SQVTM and CDR2 ANQGSEA. The CDR3 spans 17 residues. Production of TCR beta cDNA relied on 5'RACE template switching with UMIs. TCRdb reprocessed the 5' RACE reads, with one entry per CDR3 protein and no DNA. This listing includes about 460,000 distinct CDR3 sequences. The receptor comes from a woman aged 45-59 years in good health. The rearrangement uses TRBV29-1 and TRBJ2-2; the D call from TCRdb, TRBD2, cannot be confirmed without DNA. The sequencing input was blood T cells: a sorted CD56 or NKG2C T cell subset, CD4+ or CD8+ T cells, or bulk PBMC T cells (not recorded which). This CDR3 is CSAWLAGGRANTGELFF.